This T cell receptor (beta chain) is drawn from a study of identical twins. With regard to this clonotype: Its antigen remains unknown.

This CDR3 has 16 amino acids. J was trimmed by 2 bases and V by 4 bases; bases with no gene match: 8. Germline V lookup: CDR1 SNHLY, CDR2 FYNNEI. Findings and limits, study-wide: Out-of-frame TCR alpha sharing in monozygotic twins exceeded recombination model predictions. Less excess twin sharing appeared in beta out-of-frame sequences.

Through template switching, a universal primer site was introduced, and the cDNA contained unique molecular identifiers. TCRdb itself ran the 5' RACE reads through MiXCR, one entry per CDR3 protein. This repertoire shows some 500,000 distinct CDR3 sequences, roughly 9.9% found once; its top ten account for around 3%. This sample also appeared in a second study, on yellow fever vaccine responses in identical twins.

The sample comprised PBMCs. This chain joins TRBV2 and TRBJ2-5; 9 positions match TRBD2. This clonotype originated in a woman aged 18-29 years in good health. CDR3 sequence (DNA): TGTGCCAGCAGTGTCCTAGCGGGAACTATTCAAGAGACCCAGTACTTC. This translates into CASSVLAGTIQETQYF. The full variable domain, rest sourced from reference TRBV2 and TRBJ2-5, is EPEVTQTPSHQVTQMGQEVILRCVPISNHLYFYWYRQILGQKVEFLVSFYNNEISEKSEIFDDQFSVERPDGSNFTLKIRSTKLEDSAMYFCASSVLAGTIQETQYFGPGTRLLVL.